Presented here are 25 T cell receptor beta chains from one specimen sequenced in a study of cytomegalovirus exposure and HLA in healthy donors. With 60 Vbeta and 13 Jbeta primers, the PCR was carried out. This table comes from immunoSEQ multiplex PCR, and its TCRdb copy is limited to in-frame clones, with some not included. Counted here are tens of thousands of clones, around 77% occurring once; the ten biggest clones make up around 3.4%. Sequencing input: PBMCs. The receptors were gathered from a man between 25 and 39 years old in good health and CMV-seronegative.

The chain carries TRBV4-2 and TRBJ1-4; TRBD1 agrees at 12 bases. Germline CDR1 is LGHNA and CDR2 is YNFKEQ. The CDR3 is made up of 18 amino acids. Germline trimming cut 4 bases from V and 1 base from J; bases unmatched to any gene: 7. The CDR3 DNA follows: TGTGCCAGCAGCCGGGGGACAGGGGGCGGGGTAACTAATGAAAAACTGTTTTTT. This gives the protein CASSRGTGGGVTNEKLFF.

The chain couples TRBV10-2 to TRBJ1-1; D is unclear. From germline, CDR1 is WSHSY and CDR2 SAAADI. The CDR3 totals 15 residues. V was trimmed by 0 bases and J by 4 bases, leaving 12 bases between them. The CDR3 DNA sequence: TGCGCCAGCAGTGAGTCGTTAGGGAGTCTCACTGAAGCTTTCTTT. Its protein is CASSESLGSLTEAFF.

The rearrangement links TRBV19 to TRBJ1-2, with D hard to call. V was clipped by 7 bases and J by 3 bases, with 15 bases between them. The germline V gene encodes CDR1 LNHDA and CDR2 SQIVND (reference sequence). The CDR3 length is 14 residues. The CDR3 region has the DNA TGTGCCAGTACCCTACGGTCTGAAGACTATGGCTACACCTTC. It is translated as CASTLRSEDYGYTF.

This clone turned up a few times. This chain uses TRBV5-1 with TRBJ2-5, with TRBD2 matching over 14 bases. Germline lookup yields CDR1 SGHRS and CDR2 YFSETQ. Trimming at V came to 3 bases and at J to 3 bases, leaving 1 base not matched to a gene. The CDR3 is 15 amino acids. Written as DNA, the CDR3 is TGCGCCAGCAGCTGGGGACTAGCGGGAGAAGAGACCCAGTACTTC. Its protein product is CASSWGLAGEETQYF.

This clone is a singleton in its sample. The rearrangement joins TRBV30 to TRBJ2-1, with TRBD2 matching 10 bases. Trimming took 3 bases from V and 4 from J; bases not matched to a gene: 6. Germline CDR1 GTSNPN, CDR2 SVGIG (reference sequence). This CDR3 has 15 residues. CDR3 coding DNA: TGTGCCTGGAGCGAACTAGCGGGAAGGTACAATGAGCAGTTCTTC. It codes for CAWSELAGRYNEQFF.

V is TRBV30 and J is TRBJ1-1; TRBD1 is a possible D gene (6 bases). V lost 2 bases and J lost 7, with 11 bases in between. In germline, CDR1 is GTSNPN, CDR2 SVGIG (reference sequence). The CDR3 has 12 amino acids. The CDR3 DNA reads TGTGCCTGGAGTTCGGGGGGCGATGAAGCTTTCTTT. It codes for CAWSSGGDEAFF.

The CDR3 loop reads CASSFGGMVSNQPQHF. DNA of the CDR3: TGTGCCAGCAGCTTTGGGGGCATGGTAAGCAATCAGCCCCAGCATTTT. This chain uses TRBV13 with TRBJ1-5, with D possibly TRBD1 on 6 matching bases. V lost 3 bases and J 1 base, leaving 13 bases between the germline ends. Germline CDR1 PRHDT, CDR2 FYEKMQ (reference sequence). The CDR3 loop spans 16 amino acids.

The CDR3, as DNA: TGCGCCAGCAGCTCCCCGGACAGAACCTCTGGAAACACCATATATTTT. Amino acid sequence: CASSSPDRTSGNTIYF. The genes are TRBV4-1 and TRBJ1-3, with a possible D match to TRBD1 (6 bases). Trimming cost V 5 bases and J 0 bases, with 14 bases left between them. Germline CDR1 MGHRA, CDR2 YSYEKL. The CDR3 covers 16 residues.

This chain connects TRBV19 to TRBJ2-1; possibly TRBD2 for D (5 bases). Between the trimmed V and J ends, which lost 4 bases and 4 bases, there was a span of 11 bases. Germline values: CDR1 LNHDA, CDR2 SQIVND (reference sequence). CDR3 length: 14 amino acids. CDR3 sequence: CASSTLSGYNEQFF. CDR3 in DNA: TGTGCCAGTAGTACCCTCTCGGGATACAATGAGCAGTTCTTC.

The V gene is TRBV11-3, the J gene TRBJ2-3; the D gene is possibly TRBD2 (6 bases). The CDR3 runs 19 residues. CDR1 SGHNT and CDR2 YENEEA come from the germline V gene. V lost 0 bases, J lost 0 bases, and 19 bases lay in between. The DNA of the CDR3 is TGTGCCAGCAGCTTAGATGGCCCCGGAGGGTTCTCTAGCACAGATACGCAGTATTTT. Translated: CASSLDGPGGFSSTDTQYF. Using reference TRBV11-3 and TRBJ2-3 for the parts outside the CDR3, the full variable domain is EAGVVQSPRYKIIEKKQPVAFWCNPISGHNTLYWYLQNLGQGPELLIRYENEEAVDDSQLPKDRFSAERLKGVDSTLKIQPAELGDSAVYLCASSLDGPGGFSSTDTQYFGPGTRLTVL.

The chain has TRBV5-1 and TRBJ1-1, with D perhaps matching TRBD1 (5 bases). Trimming took off 1 base at V and 7 bases at J, with 11 bases between the two ends. The CDR3 is 13 amino acids. The germline CDR1 and CDR2 sequences are SGHRS and YFSETQ. DNA for the CDR3: TGCGCCAGCAGCTTGAGGCAGGGCGGTGAAGCTTTCTTT. Amino acids: CASSLRQGGEAFF.

This chain uses TRBV2 with TRBJ2-7, with TRBD2 matching over 13 bases. Germline CDR1 reads SNHLY; CDR2 reads FYNNEI. V shed 7 bases, J shed 4 bases, and the junction held 4 bases outside the gene matches. The CDR3 contains 14 residues. CDR3 residues: CASNPTSGRYEQYF. For the CDR3, the DNA is TGTGCCAGCAACCCGACTAGCGGGAGGTACGAGCAGTACTTC.

This sequence joins TRBV6-1 and TRBJ1-5, with 7 bases lining up with TRBD1. This CDR3 is built from 16 residues. In germline, CDR1 is MNHNS, CDR2 SASEGT. The V segment lost 2 bases and the J segment 5 bases; nucleotides outside the gene matches: 9. CDR3: CASSEIFTGVYQPQHF. The CDR3 nucleotides are TGTGCCAGCAGTGAAATATTCACAGGGGTTTATCAGCCCCAGCATTTT.

The chain recombines TRBV7-6 with TRBJ2-1; 7 nucleotides align to TRBD2. With 0 bases clipped from V and 3 bases from J, the junction kept 5 bases outside the gene matches. CDR1 is SGHVS, CDR2 FNYEAQ, per germline. This CDR3 comprises 16 residues. Written as DNA, the CDR3 is TGTGCCAGCAGCTTAGCTTGGCGGGAGCACTACAATGAGCAGTTCTTC. This codes for CASSLAWREHYNEQFF.

This clone appeared a few times. V is TRBV12-5 and J is TRBJ1-1; D not certain. This CDR3 is 13 amino acids long. Trimming removed 3 bases at V and 2 bases at J, with 7 bases between. Germline lookup yields CDR1 LGHNT and CDR2 FRNRAP. CDR3: CASGLEENTEAFF. CDR3 coding DNA: TGTGCTAGTGGTTTAGAGGAAAACACTGAAGCTTTCTTT.

The chain has TRBV10-2 and TRBJ1-2, with a possible D match to TRBD1 (6 bases). Germline V lookup: CDR1 WSHSY, CDR2 SAAADI. V lost 6 bases and J 5 bases, leaving 16 bases between the germline ends. The CDR3 sequence is 14 residues long. The CDR3, as DNA: TGCGCCAGCAGCAAACAGGGAACATTTTATGGCTACACCTTC. It codes for CASSKQGTFYGYTF.

The table lists this clone with a count of one. The gene calls are TRBV10-2 and TRBJ2-5, with 8 positions matching TRBD2. CDR1 and CDR2 from the germline V gene are WSHSY and SAAADI. The CDR3 consists of 17 residues. V trimming: 5 bases; J trimming: 1 base; junction bases outside the gene matches: 12. CDR3 sequence: CASSFPGGPFGQETQYF. The CDR3 DNA reads as TGCGCCAGCAGTTTTCCGGGGGGGCCGTTCGGCCAAGAGACCCAGTACTTC.

The V gene is TRBV27, the J gene TRBJ1-2; 8 bases line up with TRBD1. The V segment lost 1 base and the J segment 2 bases; nucleotides outside the gene matches: 9. CDR1 is MNHEY, CDR2 SMNVEV, per germline (reference sequence). CDR3 length: 17 residues. The CDR3 DNA follows: TGTGCCAGCAGTTTATTTTCGGGGGGACAGGAAAACTATGGCTACACCTTC. It encodes CASSLFSGGQENYGYTF.

The chain couples TRBV28 to TRBJ2-1, with 9 bases lining up with TRBD1. The ends lost 3 bases at V and 9 bases at J; junction bases unmatched: 12. Germline values: CDR1 MDHEN, CDR2 SYDVKM. The CDR3 sequence is 16 residues long. CDR3 protein: CASSLVIGQGIGEQFF. DNA for the CDR3: TGTGCCAGCAGTTTGGTTATTGGACAGGGGATCGGTGAGCAGTTCTTC.

This sequence joins TRBV11-1 and TRBJ2-1; no clear D. The CDR3 contains 15 residues. The V gene lost 2 bases and the J gene lost 5 bases, with 13 bases spanning the gap. Germline V gene data show CDR1 as SGHAT and CDR2 as FQDESV (reference sequence). In DNA, the CDR3 is TGTGCCAGCAGCTTAATGGCCGTGGTGAACAATGAGCAGTTCTTC. It encodes CASSLMAVVNNEQFF.

This chain joins TRBV2 and TRBJ2-1; the match to TRBD1 covers 9 bases. Trimming removed 8 bases from V and 6 bases from J; junction bases left unmatched: 5. The CDR3 covers 13 residues. CDR1 and CDR2 from the germline V gene are SNHLY and FYNNEI. Here the CDR3 DNA reads TGTGCCAGCGCCGGGACAGGGCTCAATGAGCAGTTCTTC. It encodes CASAGTGLNEQFF.

The chain links TRBV4-2 to TRBJ2-1; TRBD2 agrees at 10 bases. Germline-derived CDR1 and CDR2 are LGHNA and YNFKEQ. The CDR3 has 17 residues. V shed 0 bases and J 4 bases; nucleotides not matched to a gene: 6. CDR3 DNA sequence: TGTGCCAGCAGCCAAGATCGGCTAGCGGGAGAATACAATGAGCAGTTCTTC. This sequence encodes CASSQDRLAGEYNEQFF.

The chain links TRBV18 to TRBJ1-1; 8 nucleotides agree with TRBD1. V shed 6 bases, J shed 4 bases, and the junction held 4 bases outside the gene matches. Germline values: CDR1 KGHSH, CDR2 LQKENI. The CDR3 loop spans 13 amino acids. CDR3 loop: CASSQTGGTEAFF. CDR3 coding DNA: TGTGCCAGCTCGCAAACAGGGGGCACTGAAGCTTTCTTT.

V is TRBV9 and J is TRBJ1-5; tentatively, D is TRBD1 (5 bases). V was cut by 0 bases and J by 0 bases, with 19 bases left in between. This CDR3 region has 19 residues. Germline assignment: CDR1 SGDLS and CDR2 YYNGEE. CDR3 loop: CASSVDATAVKYSNQPQHF. In DNA form, the CDR3 reads TGTGCCAGCAGCGTAGACGCGACAGCCGTAAAGTATAGCAATCAGCCCCAGCATTTT.

The chain has TRBV6-5 and TRBJ1-2; D perhaps matches TRBD1 (6 bases). The CDR3 is 13 residues long. With 4 bases removed from V and 6 bases from J, the gap between germline ends came to 12 bases. Germline-derived CDR1 and CDR2 are MNHEY and SVGAGI. CDR3 sequence reads: CASSLRGYHGYTF. CDR3 in DNA: TGTGCCAGCAGTTTAAGGGGGTACCATGGCTACACCTTC.